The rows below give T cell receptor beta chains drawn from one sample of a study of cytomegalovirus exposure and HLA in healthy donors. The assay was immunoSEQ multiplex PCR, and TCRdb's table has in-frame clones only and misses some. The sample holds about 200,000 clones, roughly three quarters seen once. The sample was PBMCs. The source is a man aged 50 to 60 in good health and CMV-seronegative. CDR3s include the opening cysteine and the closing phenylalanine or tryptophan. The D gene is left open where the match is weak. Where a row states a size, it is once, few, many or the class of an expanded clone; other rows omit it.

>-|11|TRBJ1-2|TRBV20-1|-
CSARGSYGYTF
TGCAGTGCTAGAGGCAGCTATGGCTACACCTTC
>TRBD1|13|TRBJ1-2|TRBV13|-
CASSSTGGFGYTF
TGTGCCAGCAGCTCGACAGGGGGCTTTGGCTACACCTTC
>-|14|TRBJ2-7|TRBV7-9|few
CASRETGSPYEQYF
TGTGCCAGCAGGGAGACCGGGAGCCCCTACGAGCAGTACTTC
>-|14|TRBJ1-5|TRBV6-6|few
CASSSAGSNQPQHF
TGTGCCAGCAGTTCGGCGGGCTCCAATCAGCCCCAGCATTTT
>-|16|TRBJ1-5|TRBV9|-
CASSVPKGLCNQPQHF
TGTGCCAGCAGCGTCCCTAAGGGGCTTTGCAATCAGCCCCAGCATTTT
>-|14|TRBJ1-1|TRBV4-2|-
CASSDGGGWTEAFF
TGTGCCAGCAGCGACGGCGGGGGTTGGACTGAAGCTTTCTTT
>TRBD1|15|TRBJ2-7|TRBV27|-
CASSHRGQGSYEQYF
TGTGCCAGCAGCCACCGGGGACAGGGTTCCTACGAGCAGTACTTC
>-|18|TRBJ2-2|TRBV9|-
CASSVDASASLNTGELFF
TGTGCCAGCAGCGTAGATGCTAGCGCGTCGTTAAACACCGGGGAGCTGTTTTTT
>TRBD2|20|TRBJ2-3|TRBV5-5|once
CASSLYRPGILAGGEDTQYF
TGTGCCAGCAGCTTGTACAGGCCGGGCATACTAGCGGGAGGCGAGGATACGCAGTATTTT
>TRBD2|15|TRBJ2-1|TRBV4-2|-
CASSPQSGTYNEQFF
TGTGCCAGCAGCCCCCAAAGCGGGACCTACAATGAGCAGTTCTTC
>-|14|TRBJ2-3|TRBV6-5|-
CASSYSNPIDMQYF
TGTGCCAGCAGTTACTCGAACCCTATAGATATGCAGTATTTT
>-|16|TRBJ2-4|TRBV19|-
CASSMGARTQDWIQYF
TGTGCCAGTAGTATGGGGGCTAGAACCCAGGATTGGATTCAGTACTTC
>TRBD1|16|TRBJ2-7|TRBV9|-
CASSTSGTAVFGEQYF
TGTGCCAGCAGCACATCGGGGACAGCGGTATTTGGCGAGCAGTACTTC
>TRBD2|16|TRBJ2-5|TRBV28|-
CASSQRSGRFRETQYF
TGTGCCAGCAGTCAACGAAGCGGGAGGTTCAGAGAGACCCAGTACTTC
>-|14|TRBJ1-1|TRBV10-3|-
CAISELGPNTEAFF
TGTGCCATCAGTGAACTAGGGCCGAACACTGAAGCTTTCTTT
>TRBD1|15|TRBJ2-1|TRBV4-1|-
CASSPQDRSYNEQFF
TGCGCCAGCAGCCCGCAGGACAGGTCCTACAATGAGCAGTTCTTC
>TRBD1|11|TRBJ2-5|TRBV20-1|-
CSAFRGETQYF
TGCAGTGCCTTCAGGGGGGAGACCCAGTACTTC
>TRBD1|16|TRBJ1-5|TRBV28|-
CASSSSRTGRDQPQHF
TGTGCCAGCAGTTCGTCCCGGACAGGACGCGATCAGCCCCAGCATTTT
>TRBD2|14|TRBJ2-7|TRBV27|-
CASSLFAGVHEQYF
TGTGCCAGCAGTTTATTCGCGGGAGTCCACGAGCAGTACTTC
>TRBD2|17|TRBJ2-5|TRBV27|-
CASSLGASGIGRETQYF
TGTGCCAGCAGTTTAGGGGCTAGCGGGATAGGTCGGGAGACCCAGTACTTC
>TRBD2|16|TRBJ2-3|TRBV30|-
CAWGLAGLTSTDTQYF
TGTGCCTGGGGACTAGCGGGACTTACTAGCACAGATACGCAGTATTTT
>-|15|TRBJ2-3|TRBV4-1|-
CASSQETSRADTQYF
TGCGCCAGCAGCCAAGAAACTAGTCGAGCGGATACGCAGTATTTT
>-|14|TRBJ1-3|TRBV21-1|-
CASSNSGTPNTIYF
TGTGCCAGCAGCAACTCAGGGACACCAAACACCATATATTTT
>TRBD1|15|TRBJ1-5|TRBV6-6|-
CASGRDRDSDQPQHF
TGTGCCAGCGGAAGGGACAGGGACTCGGATCAGCCCCAGCATTTT
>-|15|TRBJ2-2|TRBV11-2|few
CASSLVGGNTGELFF
TGTGCCAGCAGCTTAGTAGGGGGGAACACCGGGGAGCTGTTTTTT
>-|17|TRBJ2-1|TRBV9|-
CASSVEGRGAPGSEQFF
TGTGCCAGCAGCGTAGAGGGACGGGGGGCGCCGGGCAGTGAGCAGTTCTTC
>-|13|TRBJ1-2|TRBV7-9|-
CASSPSTPRGYTF
TGTGCCAGCAGCCCGTCGACACCCCGTGGCTACACCTTC
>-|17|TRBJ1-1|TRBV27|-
CASSPRVGGFMNTEAFF
TGTGCCAGCAGTCCCCGGGTGGGGGGGTTCATGAACACTGAAGCTTTCTTT
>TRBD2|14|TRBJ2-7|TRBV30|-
CAWIPRGTSGEQYF
TGTGCCTGGATCCCACGTGGGACTAGCGGCGAGCAGTACTTC
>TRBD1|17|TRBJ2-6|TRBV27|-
CASSNRDRASGANVLTF
TGTGCCAGCAGTAACCGGGACAGGGCCTCTGGGGCCAACGTCCTGACTTTC
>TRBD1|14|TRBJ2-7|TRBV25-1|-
CASSETGPTYEQYF
TGTGCCAGCAGTGAGACAGGGCCTACCTACGAGCAGTACTTC
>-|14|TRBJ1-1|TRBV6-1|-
CASSLDGSGTEAFF
TGTGCCAGCAGTCTTGACGGTAGCGGCACTGAAGCTTTCTTT
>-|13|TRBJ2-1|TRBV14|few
CASSQFRYNEQFF
TGTGCCAGCAGCCAATTCCGGTACAATGAGCAGTTCTTC
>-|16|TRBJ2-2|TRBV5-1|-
CASSLDRQGNTGELFF
TGCGCCAGCAGCTTGGACAGGCAAGGTAACACCGGGGAGCTGTTTTTT
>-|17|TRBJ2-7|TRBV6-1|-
CASSEIPWQGGIVEQYF
TGTGCCAGCAGTGAAATCCCTTGGCAGGGTGGGATTGTCGAGCAGTACTTC
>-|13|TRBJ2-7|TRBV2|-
CASSEFLTSEQYF
TGTGCCAGCAGTGAATTCCTAACGAGCGAGCAGTACTTC
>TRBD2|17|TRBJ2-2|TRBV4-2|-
CASSPILAGGLIGELFF
TGTGCCAGCAGCCCCATCCTAGCGGGGGGTCTAATCGGGGAGCTGTTTTTT
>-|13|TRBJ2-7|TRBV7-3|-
CASSLTRAYEQYF
TGTGCCAGCAGCTTAACGAGGGCCTACGAGCAGTACTTC
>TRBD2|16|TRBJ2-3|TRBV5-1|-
CASSSNSGRHTDTQYF
TGCGCCAGCAGCTCAAATAGCGGGAGACACACAGATACGCAGTATTTT
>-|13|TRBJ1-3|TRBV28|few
CASSTPSGNTIYF
TGTGCCAGCAGTACCCCCAGTGGAAACACCATATATTTT
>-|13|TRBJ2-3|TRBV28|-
CASSLRGPDTQYF
TGTGCCAGCAGTCTCCGAGGGCCAGATACGCAGTATTTT
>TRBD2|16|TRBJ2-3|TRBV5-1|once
CASSPIAGRPPDTQYF
TGCGCCAGCAGCCCGATAGCGGGACGACCCCCAGATACGCAGTATTTT